Each of the 21 T cell receptor beta chains below was sequenced from the same sample in a study of OX40 agonist ivuxolimab in advanced cancers. The method behind the library was the immunoSEQ multiplex PCR assay. The clones in this table, taken by TCRdb from immuneACCESS, are in-frame only. Not every clone is retained; where verified, under half of the shortfall comes from an unresolved V gene, and the cause of the rest is unknown. The sample has about 110,000 clones on record, about 91% of them singletons. About 1.2% of the sample comes from the top ten. This specimen consisted of CD4+ or CD8+ T cells sorted from blood, obtained in a trial of the OX40 agonist ivuxolimab. These receptors were obtained from an adult with an advanced solid tumor such as melanoma, head and neck, liver or kidney cancer.

The chain has TRBV5-1 and TRBJ2-1; D gene unclear. Germline CDR1 reads SGHRS; CDR2 reads YFSETQ. The CDR3 loop spans 16 amino acids. Trimming stripped 0 bases from V and 4 bases from J, with 14 bases between. CDR3 region: CASSLGLIARYNEQFF. The CDR3 DNA reads as TGCGCCAGCAGCTTGGGTTTGATAGCCAGATACAATGAGCAGTTCTTC.

The gene calls are TRBV6-5 and TRBJ2-7; perhaps TRBD2 as D (6 bases). CDR3 size: 13 residues. Trimming cost V 4 bases and J 2 bases, with 9 bases left between them. The V gene's germline CDR1 is MNHEY and CDR2 SVGAGI. The CDR3 loop reads CASSLRETYEQYF. The CDR3 bases are TGTGCCAGCAGTTTACGGGAGACCTACGAGCAGTACTTC.

This clone was detected only once. The CDR3 region is CASSRTAQETQYF. DNA for the CDR3: TGCGCCAGCAGCCGGACAGCTCAAGAGACCCAGTACTTC. The J gene is TRBJ2-5, the V gene TRBV10-1, with D tentatively TRBD1 (6 bases). CDR3 length: 13 amino acids. V was cut by 6 bases and J by 2 bases, with 10 bases left in between. Germline V gene data show CDR1 as WNHNN and CDR2 as SYGVQD (reference sequence).

The V call is TRBV15, the J call TRBJ1-2; perhaps TRBD1 as D (5 bases). This CDR3 is built from 17 residues. Germline V lookup: CDR1 LNHNV, CDR2 YYDKDF (reference sequence). Trimming left V 0 bases short and J 2 bases short, with 16 bases between. CDR3 nucleotide sequence: TGTGCCACCAGCAGAGATCTCTCCGTTGACAGCAACTATGGCTACACCTTC. Translation gives CATSRDLSVDSNYGYTF. The full variable domain, its missing parts supplied by reference TRBV15 and TRBJ1-2, is DAMVIQNPRYQVTQFGKPVTLSCSQTLNHNVMYWYQQKSSQAPKLLFHYYDKDFNNEADTPDNFQSRRPNTSFCFLDIRSPGLGDTAMYLCATSRDLSVDSNYGYTFGSGTRLTVV.

V usage is TRBV5-4 and J usage is TRBJ1-2, with D possibly TRBD1 on 6 matching bases. Trimming removed 3 bases from V and 4 bases from J, with 16 bases in between. Per germline, CDR1 SGHNT and CDR2 YYREEE (reference sequence). This CDR3 comprises 15 residues. CDR3 loop: CASSSPRTVGYGYTF. Written as DNA, the CDR3 is TGTGCCAGCAGCTCGCCAAGGACAGTCGGCTATGGCTACACCTTC.

V gene TRBV19 combines with J gene TRBJ1-2, with 7 bases lining up with TRBD1. With 4 bases clipped from V and 3 bases from J, the junction kept 8 bases outside the gene matches. Germline CDR1 reads LNHDA; CDR2 reads SQIVND (reference sequence). This CDR3 contains 15 residues. Here the CDR3 DNA reads TGTGCCAGTAGTAGTACTTTTACAGGGGACTATGGCTACACCTTC. Translating it yields CASSSTFTGDYGYTF.

The rearrangement links TRBV7-3 to TRBJ1-5; no clear D. The CDR3 consists of 13 residues. The germline CDR1 and CDR2 sequences are SGHTA and FQGTGA. V lost 3 bases and J lost 0, with 3 bases in between. CDR3 loop: CASSFSSNQPQHF. CDR3 sequence (DNA): TGTGCCAGCAGCTTCTCTAGCAATCAGCCCCAGCATTTT.

The chain combines TRBV11-3 with TRBJ2-1; TRBD1 matches 7 bases. Trimming cost V 4 bases and J 4 bases; bases outside gene matches: 10. This CDR3 comprises 16 residues. Germline V gene data show CDR1 as SGHNT and CDR2 as YENEEA. The CDR3 is CASSSYRQGLYNEQFF. As DNA, the CDR3 is TGTGCCAGCAGCTCTTATCGACAGGGCTTGTACAATGAGCAGTTCTTC.

The rearrangement joins TRBV10-3 to TRBJ1-1; D possibly corresponds to TRBD1 (6 bases). Germline assignment: CDR1 ENHRY and CDR2 SYGVKD. V lost 6 bases and J lost 11, with 13 bases in between. CDR3 length equals 11 residues. The CDR3 here is CAIRWGQYAFF. The CDR3 bases are TGTGCCATCAGGTGGGGACAATATGCTTTCTTT.

The rearrangement joins TRBV5-1 to TRBJ1-2, with unresolved D. The CDR3 has 13 amino acids. Germline V lookup: CDR1 SGHRS, CDR2 YFSETQ. V lost 0 bases and J 2 bases, leaving 5 bases between the germline ends. DNA for the CDR3: TGCGCCAGCAGCTTGGTAGGGAACTATGGCTACACCTTC. Translation gives CASSLVGNYGYTF.

Note on this clone: The junction shows a germline mismatch at one end, possibly a read error. The J gene is TRBJ1-5, the V gene TRBV28, with D perhaps matching TRBD1 (6 bases). The germline CDR1 and CDR2 sequences are MDHEN and SYDVKM. This CDR3 region has 15 residues. The CDR3 DNA reads TGTGCCAGCAGTTTTAATGCGGGGGGCAAGCAGCCCCAGCATTTT. Its translation is CASSFNAGGKQPQHF.

The chain joins TRBV6-5 to TRBJ1-5; D is unclear. CDR1 MNHEY and CDR2 SVGAGI come from the germline V gene. V was pared by 6 bases and J by 6 bases, with 12 bases between. The CDR3 has 13 residues. CDR3 amino acids: CASSSDKVQPQHF. The CDR3 DNA follows: TGTGCCAGCAGCTCCGACAAAGTTCAGCCCCAGCATTTT.

The chain combines TRBV19 with TRBJ2-1; D might be TRBD1 (5 bases). Germline-derived CDR1 and CDR2 are LNHDA and SQIVND (reference sequence). There are 14 residues in the CDR3. The V gene lost 5 bases and the J gene lost 4 bases, with 12 bases spanning the gap. The CDR3 loop reads CASSPQTVYNEQFF. Written as DNA, the CDR3 is TGTGCCAGTAGTCCCCAGACAGTTTACAATGAGCAGTTCTTC.

This rearrangement joins TRBV6-1 to TRBJ2-7; 13 bases fit TRBD2. The length of the CDR3 is 15 residues. The trim removed 7 bases at V and 4 bases at J, leaving 7 bases unmatched. Looked up from germline, CDR1 is MNHNS and CDR2 is SASEGT. The CDR3 nucleotides are TGTGCCAGCATCTCCGGACTAGCGGGAGTGTACGAGCAGTACTTC. This gives the protein CASISGLAGVYEQYF.

This clone showed up just once. The chain uses TRBV5-1 and TRBJ1-1, with D possibly matching TRBD1 (6 bases). Trimming pared 4 bases from V and 4 bases from J, leaving 26 bases between. Germline CDR1 and CDR2: SGHRS and YFSETQ. The CDR3 has 18 residues. CDR3 nucleotides: TGCGCCAGCAGCCCGGTCGGGGGCCTGGGCCTGTGGGGCACTGAAGCTTTCTTT. Its translation is CASSPVGGLGLWGTEAFF.

This sequence joins TRBV28 and TRBJ2-5; 11 nucleotides line up with TRBD2. This CDR3 is 16 amino acids long. Trimming took 2 bases from V and 2 from J; bases not matched to a gene: 4. Per germline, CDR1 MDHEN and CDR2 SYDVKM. The CDR3 coding sequence is TGTGCCAGCAGTTTAGTTGGGACTAGCGGACAAGAGACCCAGTACTTC. This sequence encodes CASSLVGTSGQETQYF.

This chain uses TRBV11-2 with TRBJ1-1; D is perhaps TRBD1 (5 bases). From germline, CDR1 is SGHAT and CDR2 FQNNGV. Between the trimmed V and J ends, which lost 5 bases and 5 bases, there was a span of 18 bases. CDR3 length equals 15 residues. CDR3 amino acids: CASSPSRGGRTEAFF. For the CDR3, the DNA is TGTGCCAGCAGCCCCTCGCGGGGGGGAAGGACTGAAGCTTTCTTT.

CDR3 nucleotide sequence: TGTGCCAGCAGGGGGTCGGGCGGAGAGCAGTTCTTC. Residues: CASRGSGGEQFF. The V call is TRBV7-3, the J call TRBJ2-1; D is unclear. Trimming took 6 bases from V and 10 from J, leaving 13 bases between them. This CDR3 is 12 amino acids long. Germline loops: CDR1 SGHTA, CDR2 FQGTGA.

This rearrangement joins TRBV19 to TRBJ1-1; the D gene is possibly TRBD1 (6 bases). This CDR3 has 14 amino acids. V was trimmed by 4 bases and J by 1 base, leaving 10 bases between them. Germline V CDR1 and CDR2: LNHDA, SQIVND (reference sequence). The CDR3 nucleotides read TGTGCCAGTAGTACCTACAGGGAGAACACTGAAGCTTTCTTT. This gives the protein CASSTYRENTEAFF.

V gene TRBV11-3 combines with J gene TRBJ2-3; D is perhaps TRBD1 (6 bases). Trimming left V 4 bases short and J 2 bases short, with 13 bases between. Germline V gene sequence: CDR1 SGHNT, CDR2 YENEEA. This CDR3 contains 15 residues. CDR3 sequence reads: CASSSGQINTDTQYF. The CDR3, as DNA: TGTGCCAGCAGCTCCGGACAGATAAACACAGATACGCAGTATTTT.

This chain connects TRBV11-2 to TRBJ1-2; D unclear. The germline V gene has CDR1 SGHAT and CDR2 FQNNGV. Trimming took off 5 bases at V and 7 bases at J, with 11 bases between the two ends. The CDR3 covers 12 residues. The CDR3 spells CASSRRDGGYTF. The CDR3 DNA sequence: TGTGCCAGCAGCCGGAGAGATGGTGGCTACACCTTC.